The TCR beta chain under discussion was sequenced for a study of radiotherapy plus CTLA-4 blockade in lung cancer. General study findings and limits: In blood, tumor-derived TCR clones expanded after radiotherapy plus ipilimumab. Strongest reported response predictors: early blood clone changes and post-radiation interferon-beta.

Assay used: immunoSEQ multiplex PCR; TCRdb lists only in-frame clones, some missing. The table records 70,000 to 95,000 clones, approximately 80% of them present only once. Details on this clone: Its antigen is as yet unknown.

CDR1 and CDR2 from the germline V gene are SGDLS and YYNGEE. V was shortened by 2 bases and J by 3 bases, with 8 bases between the two germline ends. The CDR3 length is 14 residues. The receptor's source is a human donor with non-small cell lung cancer that progressed on radiotherapy plus ipilimumab. The gene calls are TRBV9 and TRBJ2-2; D is uncertain. The material was peripheral blood, obtained from a patient treated with radiotherapy plus ipilimumab. CDR3 loop: CASSVRPDTGELFF. The CDR3 bases are TGTGCCAGCAGCGTTCGACCCGACACCGGGGAGCTGTTTTTT.